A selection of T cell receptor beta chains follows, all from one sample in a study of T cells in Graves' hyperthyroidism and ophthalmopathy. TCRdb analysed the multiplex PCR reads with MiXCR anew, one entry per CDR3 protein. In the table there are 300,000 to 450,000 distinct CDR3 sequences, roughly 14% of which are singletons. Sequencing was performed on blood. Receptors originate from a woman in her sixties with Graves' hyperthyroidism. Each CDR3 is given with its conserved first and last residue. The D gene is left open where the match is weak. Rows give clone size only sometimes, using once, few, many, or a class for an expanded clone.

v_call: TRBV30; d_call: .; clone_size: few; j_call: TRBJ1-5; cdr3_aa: CAWSVRGTLNQPQHF; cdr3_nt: TGTGCCTGGAGTGTACGAGGAACACTCAATCAGCCCCAGCATTTT
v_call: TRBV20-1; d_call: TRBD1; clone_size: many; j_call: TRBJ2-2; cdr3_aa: CSAGTTGRSGELFF; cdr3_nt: TGCAGTGCCGGAACGACAGGGCGATCCGGGGAGCTGTTTTTT
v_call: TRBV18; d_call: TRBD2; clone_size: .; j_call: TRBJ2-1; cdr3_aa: CASSPTWGLAGVSYNEQFF; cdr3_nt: TGTGCCAGCTCACCTACGTGGGGACTAGCGGGCGTCTCCTACAATGAGCAGTTCTTC
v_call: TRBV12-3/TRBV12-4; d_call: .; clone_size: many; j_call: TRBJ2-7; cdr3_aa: CASSSGAYEQYF; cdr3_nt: TGTGCCAGCAGTTCTGGGGCCTACGAGCAGTACTTC
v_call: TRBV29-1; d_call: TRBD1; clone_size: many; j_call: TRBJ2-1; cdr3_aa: CSVEEKTGAVNEQFF; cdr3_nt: TGCAGCGTTGAAGAAAAGACAGGGGCCGTGAATGAGCAGTTCTTC
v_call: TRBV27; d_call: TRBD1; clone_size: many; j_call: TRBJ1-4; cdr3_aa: CASRRQGPNEKLFF; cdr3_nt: TGTGCCAGCAGAAGACAGGGGCCTAATGAAAAACTGTTTTTT
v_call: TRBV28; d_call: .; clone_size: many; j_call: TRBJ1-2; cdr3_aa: CASRQNGGHGYTF; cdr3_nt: TGTGCCAGCAGACAAAACGGGGGACATGGCTACACCTTC
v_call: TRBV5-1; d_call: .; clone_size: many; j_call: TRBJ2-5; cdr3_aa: CASSLELGGETQYF; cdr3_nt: TGCGCCAGCAGCTTGGAACTAGGGGGGGAGACCCAGTACTTC
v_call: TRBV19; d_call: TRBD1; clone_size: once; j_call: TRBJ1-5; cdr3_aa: CASSIAGQGRGQPQHF; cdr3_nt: TGTGCCAGTAGTATAGCCGGACAGGGGCGAGGTCAGCCCCAGCATTTT
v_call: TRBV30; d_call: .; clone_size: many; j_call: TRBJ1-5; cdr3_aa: CAWSSGGGQPQHF; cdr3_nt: TGTGCCTGGAGTAGTGGGGGCGGTCAGCCCCAGCATTTT